The source of this T cell receptor beta chain is a study of response to subunit inactivated influenza vaccine. Study results and limitations: The authors suggested that few new T cells are recruited per seasonal influenza vaccination.

As to this clonotype: What it binds is not known.

From the RT-PCR reads, TCRdb called clonotypes with MiXCR, one entry per CDR3 protein. Of roughly 460,000 distinct CDR3 sequences in the sample, about a tenth were seen once. Looked up from germline, CDR1 is SQVTM and CDR2 is ANQGSEA. This CDR3 has 12 residues. V was pared by 4 bases and J by 5 bases, with 11 bases between. V and J are TRBV29-1 and TRBJ2-5; no clear D gene. The sample was PBMCs from blood, taken roughly 47 days after vaccination. This clonotype was sampled from a man in his forties or fifties who received an inactivated influenza vaccine. The CDR3 is CSVGLGLETQYF. In DNA, the CDR3 is TGCAGCGTTGGGCTCGGGCTGGAGACCCAGTACTTC.